This is a list of T cell receptor beta chains from one sample in a study of T cells in Graves' hyperthyroidism and ophthalmopathy. TCRdb reanalysed the multiplex PCR reads using MiXCR and keeps one entry per CDR3 protein. The profile shows hundreds of thousands of distinct CDR3 sequences, roughly 50% of them singletons. Material for sequencing was peripheral blood or thyroid tissue (not recorded which). These receptors were taken from a woman between 18 and 30 years old with Graves' hyperthyroidism. The CDR3 runs from the conserved cysteine through the conserved F or W. Each record gives: D gene, V gene, J gene, clone size, CDR3 protein, CDR3 DNA. A D gene is named only where the DNA matches it firmly. Rows may omit the clone size; those that give it use once, few, many or a size class.

NA,TRBV10-3,TRBJ2-3,NA,CAISSPSRDTQYF,TGTGCCATCAGCTCTCCCTCCAGAGATACGCAGTATTTT
NA,TRBV12-3/TRBV12-4,TRBJ1-1,NA,CASSSFGRGSTEAFF,TGTGCCAGCAGTTCCTTTGGGAGGGGGAGCACTGAAGCTTTCTTT
TRBD1,TRBV29-1,TRBJ1-3,many,CSVALRDRGLGNTIYF,TGCAGCGTCGCCCTAAGGGACAGGGGGCTTGGAAACACCATATATTTT
TRBD1,TRBV29-1,TRBJ1-2,many,CSAGTGYDYGYTF,TGCAGCGCTGGGACAGGATATGACTATGGCTACACCTTC
NA,TRBV7-6,TRBJ2-7,NA,CASSQDGLATNEQYF,TGTGCCAGCAGCCAAGATGGCCTAGCGACGAACGAGCAGTACTTC
TRBD1,TRBV7-8,TRBJ1-4,NA,CASSFPGQGGEKLFF,TGTGCCAGCAGCTTCCCGGGACAGGGAGGTGAAAAACTGTTTTTT
NA,TRBV11-3,TRBJ2-5,few,CASSLEVTQETQYF,TGTGCCAGCAGCTTGGAAGTCACACAAGAGACCCAGTACTTC
TRBD2,TRBV29-1,TRBJ2-3,NA,CSGTSGRTDTQYF,TGCAGCGGTACTAGCGGGAGGACAGATACGCAGTATTTT
NA,TRBV14,TRBJ1-6,few,CASSLQGSSYNSPLHF,TGTGCCAGCAGCCTACAGGGTAGCTCCTATAATTCACCCCTCCACTTT
TRBD2,TRBV11-1,TRBJ2-3,NA,CASTPSAGGITDTQYF,TGTGCCAGCACCCCCTCAGCGGGAGGAATCACAGATACGCAGTATTTT
NA,TRBV20-1,TRBJ1-5,NA,CSASRAAIRNSNQPQHF,TGCAGTGCTAGTCGGGCGGCCATCCGTAATAGCAATCAGCCCCAGCATTTT
NA,TRBV9,TRBJ2-2,NA,CASIWVTGELFF,TGTGCCAGCATTTGGGTTACCGGGGAGCTGTTTTTT
NA,TRBV24-1,TRBJ1-1,many,CATRGGTPEAFF,TGTGCCACACGGGGGGGTACTCCTGAAGCTTTCTTT
TRBD2,TRBV20-1,TRBJ2-7,NA,CSAGNKVTSGISYEQYF,TGCAGTGCCGGAAACAAGGTCACTAGCGGGATTTCGTACGAGCAGTACTTC
NA,TRBV24-1,TRBJ2-2,NA,CATSNGRLATGELFF,TGTGCCACCAGTAACGGGAGACTCGCTACCGGGGAGCTGTTTTTT
TRBD2,TRBV20-1,TRBJ2-7,NA,CSATDWTRAYEQYF,TGCAGTGCCACCGACTGGACTAGAGCCTACGAGCAGTACTTC
NA,TRBV20-1,TRBJ1-2,many,CSAFVFGGYTF,TGCAGTGCTTTCGTGTTCGGCGGCTACACCTTC
NA,TRBV29-1,TRBJ1-1,many,CSVDGGATEAFF,TGCAGCGTTGATGGGGGAGCCACTGAAGCTTTCTTT
NA,TRBV25-1,TRBJ1-6,NA,CASSLSVDARNSPLHF,TGTGCCAGCAGTTTATCGGTTGACGCAAGGAATTCACCCCTCCACTTT
NA,TRBV20-1,TRBJ2-5,many,CSAVHSGDNQETQYF,TGCAGTGCCGTACACAGCGGCGATAATCAAGAGACCCAGTACTTC
NA,TRBV7-9,TRBJ1-5,few,CASSGSRTPRSNQPQHF,TGTGCCAGCAGCGGCTCCCGGACTCCGAGGAGCAATCAGCCCCAGCATTTT
TRBD1,TRBV4-3,TRBJ2-7,NA,CASSQGQGPSYEQYF,TGCGCCAGCAGCCAAGGACAGGGCCCGTCCTACGAGCAGTACTTC
NA,TRBV7-2,TRBJ2-2,NA,CASSPHDKVGTGELFF,TGTGCCAGCAGCCCCCACGACAAAGTGGGCACCGGGGAGCTGTTTTTT
NA,TRBV6-6,TRBJ1-1,NA,CASSYDLGSEAFF,TGTGCCAGCAGTTATGATCTAGGCTCTGAAGCTTTCTTT
NA,TRBV24-1,TRBJ1-5,NA,CATSDGQSSNQPQRF,TGCGCCACCAGTGATGGACAGAGTAGCAATCAGCCCCAGCGTTTT
NA,TRBV15,TRBJ1-6,NA,CATSSAEDSF,TGTGCCACCAGCAGCGCAGAGGACAGCTTT
NA,TRBV2,TRBJ1-2,NA,CASSASAIGTAYGYTF,TGTGCCAGCAGTGCTAGCGCAATAGGGACCGCCTATGGCTACACCTTC
NA,TRBV7-2,TRBJ2-7,many,CASIGGDYEQYF,TGTGCCAGCATCGGGGGAGACTACGAGCAGTACTTC
NA,TRBV5-5,TRBJ2-7,NA,CANSLGTTTYEQYF,TGTGCCAACAGCTTGGGGACGACAACCTACGAGCAGTACTTC
TRBD1,TRBV12-5,TRBJ2-3,once,CASEGATDTQYF,TGTGCCAGTGAGGGGGCAACAGATACGCAGTATTTT
NA,TRBV9,TRBJ1-6,NA,CASSVEGLGSPLHF,TGTGCCAGCAGCGTAGAGGGGCTTGGGTCACCCCTCCACTTT
TRBD2,TRBV19,TRBJ2-7,NA,CASSSSPGLATLTYEQYF,TGTGCCAGTAGTTCAAGCCCGGGACTAGCGACACTTACCTACGAGCAGTACTTC
NA,TRBV20-1,TRBJ1-6,NA,CSAGHGANSPLHF,TGCAGTGCTGGACACGGCGCCAATTCACCCCTCCACTTT
NA,TRBV7-8,TRBJ2-5,NA,CASSLALVDPQETQYF,TGTGCCAGCAGCTTAGCGTTGGTAGACCCCCAAGAGACCCAGTACTTC
NA,TRBV20-1,TRBJ1-2,many,CSAIYYGYTF,TGCAGTGCTATATACTATGGCTACACCTTC
TRBD1,TRBV29-1,TRBJ2-5,NA,CSVEDREETQYF,TGCAGCGTGGAGGACAGGGAAGAGACCCAGTACTTC
TRBD1,TRBV20-1,TRBJ2-7,few,CSAYRGPGEQYF,TGCAGTGCTTACAGGGGTCCTGGAGAGCAGTACTTC
NA,TRBV7-9,TRBJ2-2,NA,CASSFPLRADTGELFF,TGTGCCAGCAGCTTCCCGTTGAGGGCGGACACCGGGGAGCTGTTTTTT
NA,TRBV9,TRBJ1-2,NA,CASSVEGYYTF,TGTGCCAGCAGCGTAGAGGGATACTACACCTTC
NA,TRBV29-1,TRBJ2-2,NA,CSVEGTTRSELFF,TGCAGCGTTGAAGGGACAACCCGGTCGGAGCTGTTTTTT
TRBD2,TRBV7-8,TRBJ2-7,NA,CASSLVSGRASLEQYF,TGTGCCAGCAGCTTAGTAAGCGGGAGGGCATCCCTCGAGCAGTACTTC
NA,TRBV25-1,TRBJ2-5,NA,CASSALSETQYF,TGTGCCAGCAGTGCCCTCTCCGAGACCCAGTACTTC
TRBD1,TRBV24-1,TRBJ1-5,NA,CATSEGGTGNQPQHF,TGTGCCACCAGTGAAGGTGGGACAGGCAATCAGCCCCAGCATTTT
NA,TRBV20-1,TRBJ2-7,few,CSAGTSSQGVEQYF,TGCAGTGCTGGGACTTCCTCTCAAGGGGTCGAGCAGTACTTC
TRBD2,TRBV9,TRBJ2-7,NA,CASSADGGSYEQYF,TGTGCCAGCAGTGCGGACGGGGGGAGCTACGAGCAGTACTTC
TRBD1,TRBV20-1,TRBJ2-7,NA,CSATLDRVKKEQYF,TGCAGTGCTACCTTGGACAGGGTGAAAAAAGAGCAGTACTTC
NA,TRBV10-3,TRBJ1-1,many,CAISARAGGTEAFF,TGTGCCATCAGCGCTCGGGCGGGAGGAACTGAAGCTTTCTTT
NA,TRBV2,TRBJ1-5,NA,CASSFGRTAFQPQHF,TGTGCCAGCAGTTTTGGAAGGACGGCCTTTCAGCCCCAGCATTTT
NA,TRBV29-1,TRBJ1-4,NA,CSVEDIRGTNEKLFF,TGCAGCGTTGAAGATATCCGGGGAACTAATGAAAAACTGTTTTTT
NA,TRBV5-6,TRBJ1-2,NA,CASSFGSDPGDGYTF,TGTGCCAGCAGCTTCGGTTCAGATCCCGGAGATGGCTACACCTTC
NA,TRBV25-1,TRBJ1-2,few,CASSYAGHLYGYTF,TGTGCCAGCAGTTATGCGGGACACCTATATGGCTACACCTTC
NA,TRBV12-3/TRBV12-4,TRBJ1-3,NA,CASSLRGTAGNTIYF,TGTGCCAGCAGTTTGAGGGGTACAGCTGGAAACACCATATATTTT
NA,TRBV7-2,TRBJ2-7,NA,CASSLGGEPNEQYF,TGTGCCAGCAGCTTGGGCGGAGAGCCCAATGAGCAGTACTTC
NA,TRBV29-1,TRBJ2-7,many,CSVGSLTGSYEQYF,TGCAGCGTTGGCTCTCTGACGGGCTCCTACGAGCAGTACTTC